This T cell receptor (beta chain) was sequenced for a study of blood T cell repertoires in COVID-19. Background on the study: Donors in the United States, Italy and Spain gave samples during acute or convalescent COVID-19. Sources were T cells, B-cell-depleted T cells, or PBMCs; the material itself was cDNA or gDNA.

Germline lookup yields CDR1 LNHDA and CDR2 SQIVND (reference sequence). Unmatched junction bases numbered 13, after V lost 6 bases and J lost 2 bases. The CDR3 is 18 residues long. Authors' processing steps: Quantification of nucleated cells was approximated via reference gene primer amplification. Sequenced by immunoSEQ multiplex PCR; TCRdb stores in-frame clones only, minus some. The V and J calls and the clone size are those of that table, but D and trimming were determined from the DNA. The sample comprises about 59,000 clones, roughly 87% of which are singletons, and approximately 5.1% rests with the top ten.

The chain links TRBV19 to TRBJ2-3, with 11 bases aligning to TRBD2. Sequencing was done on a sample of peripheral blood. This sequence was found in a man aged 80 or over in a cohort sampled during active COVID-19. The DNA for the CDR3 is TGTGCCAGTAGCCGGACAGCCGGGACTAGCGGAAACACAGATACGCAGTATTTT. Encoded protein: CASSRTAGTSGNTDTQYF. The whole variable domain, remainder taken from reference TRBV19 and TRBJ2-3, is DGGITQSPKYLFRKEGQNVTLSCEQNLNHDAMYWYRQDPGQGLRLIYYSQIVNDFQKGDIAEGYSVSREKKESFPLTVTSAQKNPTAFYLCASSRTAGTSGNTDTQYFGPGTRLTVL.